This T cell receptor beta chain was found in a study of blood T cells in healthy people across ages. This CDR3 is 14 amino acids long. From germline, CDR1 is SGHRS and CDR2 YFSETQ. V shed 3 bases and J shed 4 bases, with 13 bases lying between them. Study conclusions and caveats: Naive CD4+ cells and diversity were both higher in long-lived donors than in aged donors. It was held that the diversity estimates obtained from one million T cells were underestimates.

Through a sample-barcoded 5' primer and a J-beta primer mix, a second PCR was run for roughly 6 to 11 cycles. A single record per CDR3 protein comes from TCRdb applying MiXCR to the 5' RACE reads. Counted here are about 830,000 distinct CDR3 sequences, 55% to 65% occurring once; the ten biggest clones make up 25% to 35%. On this clonotype: Its antigen remains unknown.

The genes are TRBV5-1 and TRBJ1-1, with unresolved D. Input material: blood. The TCR originated in a man aged 25 to 40 in good health. The CDR3 DNA sequence: TGCGCCAGCAGCTCCCCGACTCCGGGCACTGAAGCTTTCTTT. It codes for CASSSPTPGTEAFF.